Listed below are T cell receptor beta chains from one sample, sequenced in a study of Ad26.COV2.S vaccination and SARS-CoV-2 variants. Produced via immunoSEQ multiplex PCR; TCRdb's table is partial and in-frame only. The repertoire has about 350,000 clones, 85% to 90% of them found once; the top ten carry about 5%. This sample comprised peripheral blood, obtained in a trial of Ad26.COV2.S vaccine versus placebo. All receptors come from a person aged 18-65 years who received the Ad26.COV2.S COVID-19 vaccine or a placebo. Each CDR3 is given without its conserved first and last residue.

cdr3_aa,v_call
ASNRQGALNEKLF,TRBV5-6
ASSLETGRTEAF,TRBV5-1
ASSLAQVASGDHSEQF,TRBV7-9
ASSEDPGGAEAF,TRBV9
ASSVDLSTDTQY,TRBV9
ASSARTGSYEQY,TRBV7-9
ASSLGQTPYNEQF,TRBV28
ASSVGGSSYEQY,TRBV9
ASSLETGGTDTQY,TRBV13
ASSPQTVEAF,TRBV7-2
ASSPRGSQETQY,TRBV5-1
ASSYSPWGGTDNQPQH,TRBV6-2/TRBV6-3
ASSESRESGNTIY,TRBV6-1
ASSFSDGRGTGELF,TRBV28
ASSQDLETGELF,TRBV4-1
ASSFLGGTTDTQY,TRBV7-8
ASSLDAGRRTDTQY,TRBV5-1
ASRGQGKHSGNTIY,TRBV28
ASSLWTSGNNEQF,TRBV28
ASSDSGQGNSPLH,TRBV19
ASSQAFLREKLF,TRBV3-1/TRBV3-2
ASSYWDRGKNIQY,TRBV6-2/TRBV6-3
ASDQAGVNYEQF,TRBV7-2
ASSLVPEYQPQH,TRBV7-2
ATSDAGTGTNTEAF,TRBV24-1
ASSDGGYKNIQY,TRBV10-1
ASTTGRDSPLH,TRBV7-9
ASSLEGDSYNEQF,TRBV5-1
ASSEVLADYEQY,TRBV6-1
ASSVAVTDTQY,TRBV9
ASIWTSGSSYNEQF,TRBV5-1
ATHSGRLDRTNEKLF,TRBV7-9
ASSYSRDSTNYGYT,TRBV6-5
ASSKGRHRVWETQY,TRBV21-1
ASSMGGQTYEQY,TRBV19
ASSQSFLQAF,TRBV14
ASRLVESRPSSYNEQF,TRBV12-2
AWSVALNEKLF,TRBV30
ASSIEYFNTEAF,TRBV19
ASSQLAANEQF,TRBV3-1/TRBV3-2
ASRPLLAGNEQY,TRBV7-2
ASGSPTGGLAGGSGETQY,TRBV23-1
ASSLREGPPNQPQH,TRBV7-3
SAMTADEQY,TRBV20-1
ASSLRQNQPQH,TRBV27
ASSVNRDGSGNTIY,TRBV7-2
ATALRRHPDTQY,TRBV24-1
ASSDGTGGRTNEKLF,TRBV9
ASSSLSGVGTDTQY,TRBV9
AWSVRLTDTQY,TRBV30